This T cell receptor beta chain originates from a study of blood T cell repertoires in COVID-19. Study background: COVID-19 samples, acute and convalescent, were from the United States, Italy and Spain. PBMCs, B-cell-depleted T cells, or T cells provided the cDNA or gDNA that made up the material.

Between the trimmed V and J ends, which lost 1 base and 1 base, there was a span of 14 bases. Germline CDR1 is MGHDK and CDR2 is SYGVNS. This CDR3 spans 17 amino acids. Authors' analysis steps: Estimation of nucleated cell counts relied on the amplification of reference gene primers. Assay: immunoSEQ multiplex PCR; the TCRdb copy retains only in-frame clones and omits some. D and trimming were read from the DNA, whereas the V and J calls and clone size are those reported in that table. In the table there are about 270,000 clones, 70% to 90% of which are singletons. The material sequenced was peripheral blood. This TCR was sampled from a woman aged 70 to 79 with acute or convalescent COVID-19. V usage is TRBV25-1 and J usage is TRBJ1-3; TRBD1 is a possible D gene (5 bases). CDR3 region: CASSELGRKGSGNTIYF. The CDR3 DNA reads as TGTGCCAGCAGTGAATTGGGCAGGAAGGGGTCTGGAAACACCATATATTTT.